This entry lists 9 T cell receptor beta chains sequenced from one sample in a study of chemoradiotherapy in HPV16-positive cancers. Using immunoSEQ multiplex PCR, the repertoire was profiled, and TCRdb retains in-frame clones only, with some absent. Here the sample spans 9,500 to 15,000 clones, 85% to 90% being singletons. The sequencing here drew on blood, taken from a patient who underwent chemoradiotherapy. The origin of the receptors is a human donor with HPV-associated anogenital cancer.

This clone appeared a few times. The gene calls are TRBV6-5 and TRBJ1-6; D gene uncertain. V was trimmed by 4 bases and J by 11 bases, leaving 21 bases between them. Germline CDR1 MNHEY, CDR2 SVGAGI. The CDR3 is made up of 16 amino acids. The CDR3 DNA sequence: TGTGCCAGCAGTTCCGTTCCCGGGAGTGTAGTCCCACCCCTCCACTTT. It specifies CASSSVPGSVVPPLHF.

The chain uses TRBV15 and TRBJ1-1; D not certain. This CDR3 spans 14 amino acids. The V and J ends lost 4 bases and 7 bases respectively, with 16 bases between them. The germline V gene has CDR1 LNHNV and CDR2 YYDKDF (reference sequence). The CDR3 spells CATSTGNEPHEAFF. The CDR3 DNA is TGTGCCACCAGCACGGGCAATGAACCTCATGAAGCTTTCTTT.

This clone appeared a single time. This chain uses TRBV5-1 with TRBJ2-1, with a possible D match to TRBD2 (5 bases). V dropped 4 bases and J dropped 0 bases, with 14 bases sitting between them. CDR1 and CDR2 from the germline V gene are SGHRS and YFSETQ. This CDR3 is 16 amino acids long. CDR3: CASSPPQRSSYNEQFF. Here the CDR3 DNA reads TGCGCCAGCAGCCCCCCCCAGCGGAGCTCCTACAATGAGCAGTTCTTC. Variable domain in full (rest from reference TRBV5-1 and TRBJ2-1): KAGVTQTPRYLIKTRGQQVTLSCSPISGHRSVSWYQQTPGQGLQFLFEYFSETQRNKGNFPGRFSGRQFSNSRSEMNVSTLELGDSALYLCASSPPQRSSYNEQFFGPGTRLTVL.

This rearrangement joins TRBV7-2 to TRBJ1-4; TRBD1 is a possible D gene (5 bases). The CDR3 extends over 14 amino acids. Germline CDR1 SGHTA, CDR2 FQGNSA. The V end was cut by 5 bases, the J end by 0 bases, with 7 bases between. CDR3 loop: CASSRGATNEKLFF. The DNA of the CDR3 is TGTGCCAGCAGCCGGGGGGCAACTAATGAAAAACTGTTTTTT. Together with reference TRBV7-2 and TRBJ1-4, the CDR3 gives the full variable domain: GAGVSQSPSNKVTEKGKDVELRCDPISGHTALYWYRQSLGQGLEFLIYFQGNSAPDKSGLPSDRFSAERTGGSVSTLTIQRTQQEDSAVYLCASSRGATNEKLFFGSGTQLSVL.

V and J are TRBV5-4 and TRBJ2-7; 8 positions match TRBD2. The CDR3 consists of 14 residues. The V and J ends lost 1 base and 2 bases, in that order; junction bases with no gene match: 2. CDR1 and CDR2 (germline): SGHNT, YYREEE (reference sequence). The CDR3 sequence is CASSLRGGTYEQYF. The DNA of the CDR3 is TGTGCCAGCAGCTTGCGCGGGGGGACCTACGAGCAGTACTTC.

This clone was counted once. CDR3 bases: TGCAGCGTTGCCCCCAGGACAGGGGGCTACGAGCAGTACTTC. Translation: CSVAPRTGGYEQYF. The chain combines TRBV29-1 with TRBJ2-7; 10 nucleotides match TRBD1. V trimming: 4 bases; J trimming: 3 bases; junction bases outside the gene matches: 6. CDR3 length: 14 amino acids. Germline V gene sequence: CDR1 SQVTM, CDR2 ANQGSEA.

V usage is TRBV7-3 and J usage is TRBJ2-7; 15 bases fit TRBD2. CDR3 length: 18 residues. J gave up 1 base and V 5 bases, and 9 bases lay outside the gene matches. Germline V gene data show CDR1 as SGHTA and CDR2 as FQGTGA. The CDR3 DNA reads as TGTGCCAGCAGCCGATACGGACTAGCGGGGGGGCTGTCCTACGAGCAGTACTTC. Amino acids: CASSRYGLAGGLSYEQYF.

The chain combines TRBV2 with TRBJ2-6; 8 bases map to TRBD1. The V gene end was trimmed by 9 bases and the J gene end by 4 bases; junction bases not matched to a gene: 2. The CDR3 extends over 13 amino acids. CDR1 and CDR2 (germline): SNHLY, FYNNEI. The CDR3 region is CARQGVGANVLTF. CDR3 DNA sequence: TGTGCCAGACAGGGGGTAGGGGCCAACGTCCTGACTTTC.

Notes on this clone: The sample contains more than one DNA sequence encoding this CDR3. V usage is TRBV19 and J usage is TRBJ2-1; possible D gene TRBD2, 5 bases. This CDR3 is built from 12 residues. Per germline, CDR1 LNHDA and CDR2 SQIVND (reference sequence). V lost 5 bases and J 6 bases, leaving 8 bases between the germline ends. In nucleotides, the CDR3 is TGTGCCAGTAGTCGGACTGGCAATGAGCAGTTCTTC. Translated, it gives CASSRTGNEQFF.